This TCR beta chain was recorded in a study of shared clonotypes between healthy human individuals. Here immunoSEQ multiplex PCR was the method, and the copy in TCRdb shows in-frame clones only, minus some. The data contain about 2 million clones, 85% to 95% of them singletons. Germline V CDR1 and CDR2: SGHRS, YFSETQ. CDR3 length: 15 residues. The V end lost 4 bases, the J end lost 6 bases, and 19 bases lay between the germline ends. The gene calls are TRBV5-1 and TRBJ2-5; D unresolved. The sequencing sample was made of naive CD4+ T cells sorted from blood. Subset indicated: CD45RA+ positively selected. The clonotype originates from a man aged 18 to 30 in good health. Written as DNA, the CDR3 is TGCGCCAGCAGCCCCCGAACAGAGAGATCGAAGACCCAGTACTTC. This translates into CASSPRTERSKTQYF.